A single sample gave rise to the 30 T cell receptor beta chains below, sequenced in a study of technical replicates of blood from a handful of donors. TCRdb's copy holds only in-frame clones and misses some; the assay was immunoSEQ multiplex PCR. The table includes almost 55,000 clones, 85% to 95% detected once. The source material was T cells isolated from PBMCs. These receptors were obtained from a human donor in good health.

The chain has TRBV18 and TRBJ1-1; 10 bases match TRBD1. This CDR3 is 15 amino acids long. CDR1 KGHSH and CDR2 LQKENI come from the germline V gene. Losses at the gene ends were 3 bases for V and 4 bases for J; bases not matched to a gene: 5. The DNA of the CDR3 is TGTGCCAGCTCACCGACAGGGGGCATTTTCACTGAAGCTTTCTTT. Protein sequence: CASSPTGGIFTEAFF.

The sample holds one count of this clone. The V gene is TRBV19, the J gene TRBJ2-7, with 11 positions matching TRBD1. Trimming took 5 bases from V and 6 from J; bases not matched to a gene: 9. The CDR3 totals 15 residues. CDR1 is LNHDA and CDR2 is SQIVND in the germline V gene (reference sequence). CDR3 sequence reads: CASSPRGGQGVEQYF. CDR3 in DNA: TGTGCCAGTAGTCCTCGGGGGGGACAGGGGGTCGAGCAGTACTTC.

The chain links TRBV7-2 to TRBJ2-3, with 10 bases lining up with TRBD2. Germline V lookup: CDR1 SGHTA, CDR2 FQGNSA. The CDR3 covers 17 residues. With V trimmed by 3 bases and J by 3 bases, 9 bases remained unmatched. CDR3 DNA: TGTGCCAGCAGCTTTATCCTACTAGCGGGAAGGACAGATACGCAGTATTTT. This codes for CASSFILLAGRTDTQYF.

The V call is TRBV13, the J call TRBJ1-1, with D perhaps TRBD1 (6 bases). Trimming took 5 bases from V and 2 from J, leaving 15 bases between them. Germline loops: CDR1 PRHDT, CDR2 FYEKMQ (reference sequence). The CDR3 runs 15 residues. CDR3 nucleotide sequence: TGTGCCAGCAGCCCGAAGTTGGACAGCAACACTGAAGCTTTCTTT. Amino acids: CASSPKLDSNTEAFF. Full variable domain (rest looked up from reference TRBV13 and TRBJ1-1): AAGVIQSPRHLIKEKRETATLKCYPIPRHDTVYWYQQGPGQDPQFLISFYEKMQSDKGSIPDRFSAQQFSDYHSELNMSSLELGDSALYFCASSPKLDSNTEAFFGQGTRLTVV.

The V and J genes are TRBV11-2 and TRBJ2-1, with 14 bases that match TRBD2. V lost 5 bases and J lost 10; bases outside the gene matches: 7. The CDR3 covers 15 residues. Per germline, CDR1 SGHAT and CDR2 FQNNGV. CDR3 residues: CASSPGLAGGVEQFF. The DNA of the CDR3 is TGTGCCAGCAGCCCCGGACTAGCGGGGGGAGTCGAGCAGTTCTTC. The complete variable domain, with remaining parts taken from reference TRBV11-2 and TRBJ2-1, reads EAGVAQSPRYKIIEKRQSVAFWCNPISGHATLYWYQQILGQGPKLLIQFQNNGVVDDSQLPKDRFSAERLKGVDSTLKIQPAKLEDSAVYLCASSPGLAGGVEQFFGPGTRLTVL.

The count of this clone is one. The chain links TRBV28 to TRBJ2-7; tentative D call: TRBD1 (6 bases). V lost 3 bases to trimming and J lost 5 bases, with 11 bases between them. The germline V gene encodes CDR1 MDHEN and CDR2 SYDVKM. The CDR3 sequence is 13 residues long. For the CDR3, the DNA is TGTGCCAGCAGTTTCGGACAGATCCACGAGCAGTACTTC. The encoded protein is CASSFGQIHEQYF.

This rearrangement joins TRBV28 to TRBJ1-4; D gene ambiguous. CDR1 and CDR2 from the germline V gene are MDHEN and SYDVKM. The CDR3 is 15 residues long. Trimming shortened V by 5 bases and J by 1 base, and 11 bases separated the two germline ends. The CDR3 bases are TGTGCCAGCAGTCCCACACGCAAAACTAATGAAAAACTGTTTTTT. Its protein is CASSPTRKTNEKLFF.

This clone was seen just once. This chain connects TRBV12-5 to TRBJ1-3, with 9 bases that match TRBD1. Germline trimming cut 1 base from V and 2 bases from J; bases unmatched to any gene: 6. Germline CDR1 and CDR2: LGHNT and FRNRAP. The CDR3 covers 17 residues. The CDR3 spells CASGLDTGGRTGNTIYF. The CDR3 DNA sequence: TGTGCTAGTGGTTTGGACACAGGGGGCCGGACTGGAAACACCATATATTTT.

The J gene is TRBJ2-3, the V gene TRBV5-1; no firm D call. Trimming stripped 1 base from V and 6 bases from J, with 9 bases between. The CDR3 loop spans 13 amino acids. The germline V gene encodes CDR1 SGHRS and CDR2 YFSETQ. CDR3 sequence: CASSLSLFDTQYF. The CDR3 nucleotides read TGCGCCAGCAGCTTGTCTTTGTTTGATACGCAGTATTTT.

Here the CDR3 reads CSARAGGADTQYF. The CDR3 DNA sequence: TGCAGCGCCAGAGCGGGAGGGGCAGATACGCAGTATTTT. The rearrangement uses TRBV29-1 and TRBJ2-3; 10 nucleotides agree with TRBD2. The V gene end was trimmed by 7 bases and the J gene end by 4 bases; junction bases not matched to a gene: 5. This CDR3 spans 13 amino acids. The V gene's germline CDR1 is SQVTM and CDR2 ANQGSEA.

This clone has a single count. CDR3 sequence (DNA): TGTGCCAGCAGTTACGAGGGATTTGGAAACACCATATATTTT. Protein sequence: CASSYEGFGNTIYF. The chain uses TRBV6-6 and TRBJ1-3; D ambiguous. V gave up 2 bases and J gave up 3 bases, with 8 bases separating them. The CDR3 contains 14 residues. Germline V gene sequence: CDR1 MNHNY, CDR2 SVGAGI (reference sequence).

The CDR3 protein is CASSYSKTGGSGELFF. CDR3 DNA sequence: TGTGCCAGCAGTTACTCCAAGACAGGGGGATCCGGGGAGCTGTTTTTT. The chain combines TRBV6-5 with TRBJ2-2, with 9 bases identical to TRBD1. J was trimmed by 6 bases and V by 0 bases; bases with no gene match: 5. The CDR3 runs to 16 residues. CDR1 MNHEY and CDR2 SVGAGI come from the germline V gene.

V and J are TRBV10-3 and TRBJ2-2; no clear D gene. The CDR3 length is 17 residues. CDR1 is ENHRY, CDR2 SYGVKD, per germline. Trimming removed 7 bases at V and 5 bases at J, with 23 bases between. The chain's CDR3 is CAIKTPASGVRTGELFF. CDR3 in DNA: TGTGCCATCAAAACCCCCGCCTCAGGTGTTCGGACCGGGGAGCTGTTTTTT.

This chain uses TRBV10-1 with TRBJ2-7, with D tentatively TRBD1 (5 bases). Looked up from germline, CDR1 is WNHNN and CDR2 is SYGVQD (reference sequence). Trimming removed 6 bases from V and 2 bases from J, with 14 bases in between. This CDR3 contains 14 residues. The CDR3 nucleotides are TGCGCCAGCAGCTACTTCATGGGGCCCTACGAGCAGTACTTC. It encodes CASSYFMGPYEQYF.

This clone has only one observation. The chain links TRBV4-1 to TRBJ1-4; weak D call: TRBD1 (5 bases). Trimming pared 1 base from V and 4 bases from J, leaving 13 bases between. Looked up from germline, CDR1 is MGHRA and CDR2 is YSYEKL. The CDR3 spans 16 residues. CDR3 sequence: CASSQVAGQGNEKLFF. CDR3 nucleotides: TGCGCCAGCAGCCAAGTCGCGGGGCAGGGTAATGAAAAACTGTTTTTT.

This rearrangement joins TRBV10-3 to TRBJ1-1, with a possible D match to TRBD1 (6 bases). V lost 3 bases, J lost 0 bases, and 11 bases lay in between. This CDR3 comprises 15 residues. Germline CDR1 is ENHRY and CDR2 is SYGVKD. For the CDR3, the DNA is TGTGCCATCAGTGACAGGGGAAGGATGAACACTGAAGCTTTCTTT. This gives the protein CAISDRGRMNTEAFF.

This sequence joins TRBV5-1 and TRBJ2-5; 7 nucleotides align to TRBD2. Germline assignment: CDR1 SGHRS and CDR2 YFSETQ. The CDR3 covers 14 residues. J lost 1 base, V lost 0 bases, and 0 bases had no gene match. The CDR3 DNA reads as TGCGCCAGCAGCTTGGGGGAGGGCCAAGAGACCCAGTACTTC. Protein sequence: CASSLGEGQETQYF.

The rearrangement links TRBV28 to TRBJ2-5; the D is unclear. With 6 bases removed from V and 5 bases from J, the gap between germline ends came to 4 bases. The germline V gene encodes CDR1 MDHEN and CDR2 SYDVKM. CDR3 length equals 10 residues. As DNA, the CDR3 is TGTGCCAGCAGGAGGGAGACCCAGTACTTC. It encodes CASRRETQYF. The entire variable domain, with the rest obtained from reference TRBV28 and TRBJ2-5, is as follows: DVKVTQSSRYLVKRTGEKVFLECVQDMDHENMFWYRQDPGLGLRLIYFSYDVKMKEKGDIPEGYSVSREKKERFSLILESASTNQTSMYLCASRRETQYFGPGTRLLVL.

The CDR3 region has the DNA TGTGCCAGTTCAGGGGGGTACAATGAGCAGTTCTTC. This translates into CASSGGYNEQFF. The rearrangement joins TRBV6-5 to TRBJ2-1; a weak D match, TRBD1 (7 bases). Germline V gene lookup returns CDR1 MNHEY and CDR2 SVGAGI. The ends were cut back, 9 bases at V and 4 bases at J, with 10 bases in the middle. The CDR3 covers 12 residues.

This chain joins TRBV28 and TRBJ2-3; maybe TRBD1 (7 bases). V was cut by 3 bases and J by 0 bases, with 16 bases left in between. Germline loops: CDR1 MDHEN, CDR2 SYDVKM. The CDR3 loop spans 17 amino acids. The CDR3 protein is CASSFLSRGTSTDTQYF. DNA of the CDR3: TGTGCCAGCAGTTTCCTATCCAGGGGGACTAGCACAGATACGCAGTATTTT.

The rearrangement links TRBV6-5 to TRBJ1-1; a weak D match, TRBD1 (5 bases). The CDR3 consists of 14 residues. V dropped 6 bases and J dropped 8 bases, with 19 bases sitting between them. From germline, CDR1 is MNHEY and CDR2 SVGAGI. The CDR3: CASSLWGVSSEAFF. In DNA, the CDR3 is TGTGCCAGCAGCCTCTGGGGGGTTTCTTCCGAAGCTTTCTTT.

This chain joins TRBV7-9 and TRBJ1-2; D not resolved. The CDR3 runs to 13 residues. Trimming stripped 3 bases from V and 4 bases from J, with 9 bases between. Germline V gene lookup returns CDR1 SEHNR and CDR2 FQNEAQ (reference sequence). The CDR3 bases are TGTGCCAGCAGCTTGGTAGCGGCCTATGGCTACACCTTC. Amino acids: CASSLVAAYGYTF.

This chain links TRBV7-9 with TRBJ1-1; no clear D. This CDR3 is 15 amino acids long. The germline V gene has CDR1 SEHNR and CDR2 FQNEAQ (reference sequence). V gave up 3 bases and J gave up 0 bases, with 11 bases separating them. The CDR3: CASSFSRFLNTEAFF. The DNA of the CDR3 is TGTGCCAGCAGCTTCAGTCGTTTTTTGAACACTGAAGCTTTCTTT.

The chain couples TRBV7-9 to TRBJ2-1; possible D gene TRBD2, 6 bases. Trimming left V 11 bases short and J 6 bases short, with 8 bases between. Germline-derived CDR1 and CDR2 are SEHNR and FQNEAQ (reference sequence). CDR3 length equals 10 residues. As DNA, the CDR3 is TGTGCCTATAGCGGCAATGAGCAGTTCTTC. Its protein product is CAYSGNEQFF.

CDR3 residues: CASSFDSYTEAFF. The DNA for the CDR3 is TGTGCCAGCAGCTTCGATAGTTACACTGAAGCTTTCTTT. The rearrangement joins TRBV7-8 to TRBJ1-1; unclear D gene. There are 13 residues in the CDR3. V was pared by 3 bases and J by 3 bases, with 8 bases between. The germline gives CDR1 SGHVS, CDR2 FQNEAQ.

Only a few counts were recorded for this clone. This chain connects TRBV7-9 to TRBJ1-2; D call uncertain. The CDR3 has 15 amino acids. The V end was cut by 0 bases, the J end by 8 bases, with 16 bases between. From germline, CDR1 is SEHNR and CDR2 FQNEAQ (reference sequence). The CDR3 here is CASSLANGRLGGYTF. Written as DNA, the CDR3 is TGTGCCAGCAGCTTAGCGAACGGCCGATTGGGCGGCTACACCTTC. Drawing the rest from reference TRBV7-9 and TRBJ1-2, the complete variable domain is DTGVSQNPRHKITKRGQNVTFRCDPISEHNRLYWYRQTLGQGPEFLTYFQNEAQLEKSRLLSDRFSAERPKGSFSTLEIQRTEQGDSAMYLCASSLANGRLGGYTFGSGTRLTVV.

V usage is TRBV7-8 and J usage is TRBJ2-2; possible D gene TRBD2, 5 bases. The ends were cut back, 1 base at V and 5 bases at J, with 8 bases in the middle. CDR3 length: 14 amino acids. Per germline, CDR1 SGHVS and CDR2 FQNEAQ. CDR3 nucleotide sequence: TGTGCCAGCAGCTTAGGGACGGGAACCGGGGAGCTGTTTTTT. Translation: CASSLGTGTGELFF.

On this clone: The junction departs from germline at one end; a sequencing error may be responsible. V gene TRBV5-4 combines with J gene TRBJ2-3; possibly TRBD2 for D (8 bases). The CDR3 covers 17 residues. The V gene's germline CDR1 is SGHNT and CDR2 YYREEE (reference sequence). CDR3 bases: TGTGTCAGCAGCTTTGGGGACAGCGGGGGAACTACAGATACGCAGTATTTT. Amino acids: CVSSFGDSGGTTDTQYF.

The chain has TRBV7-8 and TRBJ2-5, with 12 bases that match TRBD2. The germline V gene has CDR1 SGHVS and CDR2 FQNEAQ. V was pared by 5 bases and J by 7 bases, with 14 bases of the junction left unmatched. The CDR3 has 17 residues. This CDR3 reads CASSPRLAGESSGTQYF. The CDR3 DNA reads TGTGCCAGCAGCCCAAGACTAGCGGGGGAAAGTTCGGGGACCCAGTACTTC. Supplemented by reference TRBV7-8 and TRBJ2-5, the full variable domain reads GAGVSQSPRYKVAKRGQDVALRCDPISGHVSLFWYQQALGQGPEFLTYFQNEAQLDKSGLPSDRFFAERPEGSVSTLKIQRTQQEDSAVYLCASSPRLAGESSGTQYFGPGTRLLVL.

The chain joins TRBV12-5 to TRBJ2-1, with 13 bases fitting TRBD2. Germline assignment: CDR1 LGHNT and CDR2 FRNRAP. The CDR3 consists of 18 residues. V was clipped by 1 base and J by 8 bases; unmatched bases: 11. For the CDR3, the DNA is TGTGCTAGTGGTTTGGCCCGACTAGCGGGGGGCCATGGGGATGAGCAGTTCTTC. Encoded protein: CASGLARLAGGHGDEQFF.